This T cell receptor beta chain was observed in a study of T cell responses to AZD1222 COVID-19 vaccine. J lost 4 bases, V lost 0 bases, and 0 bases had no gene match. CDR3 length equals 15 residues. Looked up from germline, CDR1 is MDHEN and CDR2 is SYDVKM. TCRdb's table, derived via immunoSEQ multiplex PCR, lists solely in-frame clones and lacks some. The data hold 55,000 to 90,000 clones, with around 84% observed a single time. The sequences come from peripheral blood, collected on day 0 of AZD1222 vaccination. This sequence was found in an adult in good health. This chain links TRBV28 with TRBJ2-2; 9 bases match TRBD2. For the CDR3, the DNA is TGTGCCAGCAGTTTATGGACTAGCGGCACCGGGGAGCTGTTTTTT. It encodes CASSLWTSGTGELFF.